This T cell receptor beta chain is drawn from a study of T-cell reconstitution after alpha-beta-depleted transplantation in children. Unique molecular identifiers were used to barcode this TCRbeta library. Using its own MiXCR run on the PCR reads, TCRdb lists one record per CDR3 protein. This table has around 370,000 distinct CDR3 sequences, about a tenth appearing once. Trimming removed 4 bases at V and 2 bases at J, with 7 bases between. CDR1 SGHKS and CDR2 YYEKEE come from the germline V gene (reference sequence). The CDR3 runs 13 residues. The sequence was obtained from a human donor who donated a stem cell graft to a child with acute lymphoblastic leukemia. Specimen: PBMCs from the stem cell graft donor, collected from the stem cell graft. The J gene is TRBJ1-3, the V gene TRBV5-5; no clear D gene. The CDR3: CASSLQAGNTIYF. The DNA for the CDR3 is TGTGCCAGCAGCCTTCAGGCTGGAAACACCATATATTTT.